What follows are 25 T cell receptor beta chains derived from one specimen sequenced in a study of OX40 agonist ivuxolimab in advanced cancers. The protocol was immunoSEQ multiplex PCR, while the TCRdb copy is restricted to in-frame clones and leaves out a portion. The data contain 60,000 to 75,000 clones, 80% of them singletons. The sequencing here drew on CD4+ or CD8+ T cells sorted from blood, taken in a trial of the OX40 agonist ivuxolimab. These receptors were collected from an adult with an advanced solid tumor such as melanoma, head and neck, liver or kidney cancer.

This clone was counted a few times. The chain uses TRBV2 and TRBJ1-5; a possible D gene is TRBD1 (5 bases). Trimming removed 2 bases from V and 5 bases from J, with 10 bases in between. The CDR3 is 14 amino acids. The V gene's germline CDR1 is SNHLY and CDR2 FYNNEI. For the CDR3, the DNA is TGTGCCAGCAGTGAACTAGGGGCGTATCAGCCCCAGCATTTT. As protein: CASSELGAYQPQHF.

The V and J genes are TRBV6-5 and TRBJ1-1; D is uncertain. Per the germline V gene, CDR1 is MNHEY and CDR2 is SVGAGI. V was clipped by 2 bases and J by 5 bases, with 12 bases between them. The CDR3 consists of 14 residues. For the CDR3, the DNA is TGTGCCAGCAGTTACGCGATGAGTGGGACTGAAGCTTTCTTT. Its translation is CASSYAMSGTEAFF.

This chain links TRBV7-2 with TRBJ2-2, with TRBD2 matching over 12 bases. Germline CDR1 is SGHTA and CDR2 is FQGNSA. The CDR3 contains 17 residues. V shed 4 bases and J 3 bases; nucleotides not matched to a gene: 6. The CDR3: CASSSRLAGDYTGELFF. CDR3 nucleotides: TGTGCCAGCAGCTCTCGACTAGCGGGGGATTACACCGGGGAGCTGTTTTTT.

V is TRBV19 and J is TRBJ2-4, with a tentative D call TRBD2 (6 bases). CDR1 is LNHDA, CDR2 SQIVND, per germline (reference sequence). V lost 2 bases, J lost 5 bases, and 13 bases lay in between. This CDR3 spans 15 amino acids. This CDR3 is CASSILAGRQNIQYF. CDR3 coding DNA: TGTGCCAGTAGTATACTGGCGGGGAGACAAAACATTCAGTACTTC.

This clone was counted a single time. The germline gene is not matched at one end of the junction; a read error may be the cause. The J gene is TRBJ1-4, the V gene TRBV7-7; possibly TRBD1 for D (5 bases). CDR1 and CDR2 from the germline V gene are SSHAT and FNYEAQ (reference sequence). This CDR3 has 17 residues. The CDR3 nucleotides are TGTGCTAGCAGCTTGTGCGATGAGGGACCAACTAATGAAAAACTGTTTTTT. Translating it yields CASSLCDEGPTNEKLFF.

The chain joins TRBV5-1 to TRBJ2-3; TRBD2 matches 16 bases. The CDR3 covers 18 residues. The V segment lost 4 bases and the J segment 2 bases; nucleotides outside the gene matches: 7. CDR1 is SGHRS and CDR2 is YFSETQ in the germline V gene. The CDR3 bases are TGCGCCAGCAGCCCCGGGACTAGCGGGGGGGCGTTCACAGATACGCAGTATTTT. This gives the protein CASSPGTSGGAFTDTQYF.

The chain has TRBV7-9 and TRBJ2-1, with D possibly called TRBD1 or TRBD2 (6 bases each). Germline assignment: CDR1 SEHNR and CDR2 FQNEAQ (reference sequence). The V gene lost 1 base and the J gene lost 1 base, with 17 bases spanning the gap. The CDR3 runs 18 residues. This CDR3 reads CASSLEPLGGKSYNEQFF. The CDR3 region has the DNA TGTGCCAGCAGCTTAGAGCCCTTAGGGGGGAAGTCCTACAATGAGCAGTTCTTC.

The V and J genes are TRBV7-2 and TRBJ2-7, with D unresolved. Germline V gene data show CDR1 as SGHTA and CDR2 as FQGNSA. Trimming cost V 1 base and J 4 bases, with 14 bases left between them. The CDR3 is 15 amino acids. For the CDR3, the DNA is TGTGCCAGCAGCTTAGTTCCCAGGACCCCTTACGAGCAGTACTTC. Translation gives CASSLVPRTPYEQYF.

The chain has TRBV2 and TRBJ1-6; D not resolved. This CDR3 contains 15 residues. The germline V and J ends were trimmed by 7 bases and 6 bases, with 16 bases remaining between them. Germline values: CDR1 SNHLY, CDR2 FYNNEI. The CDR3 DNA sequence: TGTGCCAGCAACTCGGACGGTGGGATTAATTCACCCCTCCACTTT. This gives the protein CASNSDGGINSPLHF.

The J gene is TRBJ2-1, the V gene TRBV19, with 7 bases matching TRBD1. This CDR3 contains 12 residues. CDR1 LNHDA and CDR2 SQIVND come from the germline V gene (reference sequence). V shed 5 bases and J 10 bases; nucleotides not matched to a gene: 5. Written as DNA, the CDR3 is TGTGCCAGTAGTGCTCGGGACAGCGAGCAGTTCTTC. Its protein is CASSARDSEQFF.

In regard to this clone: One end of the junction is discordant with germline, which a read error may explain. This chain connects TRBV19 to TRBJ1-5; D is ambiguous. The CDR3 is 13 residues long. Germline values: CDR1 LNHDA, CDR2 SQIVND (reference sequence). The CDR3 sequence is CASGMTIYQPQHF. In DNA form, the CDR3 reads TGTGCCAGTGGTATGACAATATACCAGCCCCAGCATTTT.

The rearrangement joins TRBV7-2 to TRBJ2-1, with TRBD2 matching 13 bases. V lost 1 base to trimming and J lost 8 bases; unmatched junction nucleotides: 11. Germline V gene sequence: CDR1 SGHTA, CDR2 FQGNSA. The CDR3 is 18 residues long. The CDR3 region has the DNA TGTGCCAGCAGCTTAGGAGGCAAGAGACTAGCGGGGGGACATGAGCAGTTCTTC. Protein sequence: CASSLGGKRLAGGHEQFF.

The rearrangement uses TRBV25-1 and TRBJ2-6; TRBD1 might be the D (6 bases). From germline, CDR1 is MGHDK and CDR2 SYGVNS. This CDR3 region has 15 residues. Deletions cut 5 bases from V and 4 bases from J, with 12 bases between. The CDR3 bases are TGTGCCAGCAGTTCCAGGGGTTCGGGGGCCAACGTCCTGACTTTC. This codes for CASSSRGSGANVLTF. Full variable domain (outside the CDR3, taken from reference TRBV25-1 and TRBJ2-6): EADIYQTPRYLVIGTGKKITLECSQTMGHDKMYWYQQDPGMELHLIHYSYGVNSTEKGDLSSESTVSRIRTEHFPLTLESARPSHTSQYLCASSSRGSGANVLTFGAGSRLTVL.

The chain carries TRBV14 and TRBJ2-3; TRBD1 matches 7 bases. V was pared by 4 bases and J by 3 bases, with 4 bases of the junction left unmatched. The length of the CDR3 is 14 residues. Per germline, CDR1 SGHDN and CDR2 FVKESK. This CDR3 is CASSPEQGTDTQYF. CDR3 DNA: TGTGCCAGCAGCCCTGAACAGGGGACAGATACGCAGTATTTT.

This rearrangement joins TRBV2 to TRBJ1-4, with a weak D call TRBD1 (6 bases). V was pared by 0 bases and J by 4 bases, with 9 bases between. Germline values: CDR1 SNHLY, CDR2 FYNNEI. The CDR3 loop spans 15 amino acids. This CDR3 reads CASSEAGGFNEKLFF. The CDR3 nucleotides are TGTGCCAGCAGTGAAGCCGGGGGCTTTAATGAAAAACTGTTTTTT.

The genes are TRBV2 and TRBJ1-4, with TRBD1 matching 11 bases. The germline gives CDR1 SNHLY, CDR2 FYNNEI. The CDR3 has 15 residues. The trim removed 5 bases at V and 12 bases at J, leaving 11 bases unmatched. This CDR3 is CASSPGQGAIGELFF. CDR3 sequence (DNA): TGTGCCAGCAGTCCCGGACAGGGGGCTATCGGGGAACTGTTTTTT.

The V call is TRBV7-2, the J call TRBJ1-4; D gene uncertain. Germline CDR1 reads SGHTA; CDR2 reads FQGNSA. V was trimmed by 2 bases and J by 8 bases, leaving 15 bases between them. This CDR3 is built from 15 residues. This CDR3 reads CASSLNRVELEKLFF. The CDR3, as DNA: TGTGCCAGCAGCTTAAACCGCGTCGAGTTGGAAAAACTGTTTTTT.

As DNA, the CDR3 is TGCGCCAGCAGCCTCCGTGCTTTGGGGACAGATACGCAGTATTTT. It codes for CASSLRALGTDTQYF. The V call is TRBV4-3, the J call TRBJ2-3; no clear D. Germline V gene data show CDR1 as LGHNA and CDR2 as YSLEER. Trimming left V 4 bases short and J 3 bases short, with 14 bases between. This CDR3 is 15 amino acids long.

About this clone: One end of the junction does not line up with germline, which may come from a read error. The DNA of the CDR3 is TGTGCCAGTAGTTCCTATCGACTTACACAAGGGACCCAGTACTTC. Translated, it gives CASSSYRLTQGTQYF. V is TRBV19 and J is TRBJ2-5; D call uncertain. Germline V CDR1 and CDR2: LNHDA, SQIVND (reference sequence). This CDR3 has 15 residues.

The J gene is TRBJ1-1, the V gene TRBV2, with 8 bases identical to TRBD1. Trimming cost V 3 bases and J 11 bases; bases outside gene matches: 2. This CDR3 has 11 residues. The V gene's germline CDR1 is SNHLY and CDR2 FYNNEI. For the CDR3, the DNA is TGTGCCAGCAGTGAGGACAGGGCTGCTTTCTTT. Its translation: CASSEDRAAFF.

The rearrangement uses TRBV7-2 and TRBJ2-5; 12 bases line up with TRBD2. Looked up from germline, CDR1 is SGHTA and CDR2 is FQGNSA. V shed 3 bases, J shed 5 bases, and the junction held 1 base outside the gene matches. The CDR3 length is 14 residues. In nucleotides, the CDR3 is TGTGCCAGCAGCTTGCTAGCGGGGGGGGAGACCCAGTACTTC. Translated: CASSLLAGGETQYF.

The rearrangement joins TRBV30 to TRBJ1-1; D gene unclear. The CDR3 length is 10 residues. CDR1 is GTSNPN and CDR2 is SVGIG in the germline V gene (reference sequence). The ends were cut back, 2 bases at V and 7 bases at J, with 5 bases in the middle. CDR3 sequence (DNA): TGTGCCTGGAGTAGAGTTGAAGCTTTCTTT. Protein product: CAWSRVEAFF. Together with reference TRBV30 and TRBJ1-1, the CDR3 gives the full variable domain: SQTIHQWPATLVQPVGSPLSLECTVEGTSNPNLYWYRQAAGRGLQLLFYSVGIGQISSEVPQNLSASRPQDRQFILSSKKLLLSDSGFYLCAWSRVEAFFGQGTRLTVV.

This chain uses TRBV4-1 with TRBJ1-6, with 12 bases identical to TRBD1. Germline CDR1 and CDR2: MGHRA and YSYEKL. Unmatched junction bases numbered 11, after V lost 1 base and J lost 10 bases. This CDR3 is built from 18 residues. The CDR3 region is CASSQVLPTGTGGSPLHF. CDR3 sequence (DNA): TGCGCCAGCAGCCAAGTTCTCCCTACCGGGACAGGGGGCTCACCCCTCCACTTT.

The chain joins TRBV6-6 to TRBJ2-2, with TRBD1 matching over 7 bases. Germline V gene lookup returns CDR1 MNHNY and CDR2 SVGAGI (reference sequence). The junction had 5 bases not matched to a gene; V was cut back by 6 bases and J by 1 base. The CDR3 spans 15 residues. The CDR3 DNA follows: TGTGCCAGCAGGCCGACAGGGAGGAACACCGGGGAGCTGTTTTTT. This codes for CASRPTGRNTGELFF.

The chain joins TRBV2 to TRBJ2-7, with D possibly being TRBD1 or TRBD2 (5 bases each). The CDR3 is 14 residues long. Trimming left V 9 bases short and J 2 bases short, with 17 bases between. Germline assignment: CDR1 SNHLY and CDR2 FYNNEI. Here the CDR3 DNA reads TGTGCCAGTAGAGGGACCTACCTAACCTACGAGCAGTACTTC. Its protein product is CASRGTYLTYEQYF.